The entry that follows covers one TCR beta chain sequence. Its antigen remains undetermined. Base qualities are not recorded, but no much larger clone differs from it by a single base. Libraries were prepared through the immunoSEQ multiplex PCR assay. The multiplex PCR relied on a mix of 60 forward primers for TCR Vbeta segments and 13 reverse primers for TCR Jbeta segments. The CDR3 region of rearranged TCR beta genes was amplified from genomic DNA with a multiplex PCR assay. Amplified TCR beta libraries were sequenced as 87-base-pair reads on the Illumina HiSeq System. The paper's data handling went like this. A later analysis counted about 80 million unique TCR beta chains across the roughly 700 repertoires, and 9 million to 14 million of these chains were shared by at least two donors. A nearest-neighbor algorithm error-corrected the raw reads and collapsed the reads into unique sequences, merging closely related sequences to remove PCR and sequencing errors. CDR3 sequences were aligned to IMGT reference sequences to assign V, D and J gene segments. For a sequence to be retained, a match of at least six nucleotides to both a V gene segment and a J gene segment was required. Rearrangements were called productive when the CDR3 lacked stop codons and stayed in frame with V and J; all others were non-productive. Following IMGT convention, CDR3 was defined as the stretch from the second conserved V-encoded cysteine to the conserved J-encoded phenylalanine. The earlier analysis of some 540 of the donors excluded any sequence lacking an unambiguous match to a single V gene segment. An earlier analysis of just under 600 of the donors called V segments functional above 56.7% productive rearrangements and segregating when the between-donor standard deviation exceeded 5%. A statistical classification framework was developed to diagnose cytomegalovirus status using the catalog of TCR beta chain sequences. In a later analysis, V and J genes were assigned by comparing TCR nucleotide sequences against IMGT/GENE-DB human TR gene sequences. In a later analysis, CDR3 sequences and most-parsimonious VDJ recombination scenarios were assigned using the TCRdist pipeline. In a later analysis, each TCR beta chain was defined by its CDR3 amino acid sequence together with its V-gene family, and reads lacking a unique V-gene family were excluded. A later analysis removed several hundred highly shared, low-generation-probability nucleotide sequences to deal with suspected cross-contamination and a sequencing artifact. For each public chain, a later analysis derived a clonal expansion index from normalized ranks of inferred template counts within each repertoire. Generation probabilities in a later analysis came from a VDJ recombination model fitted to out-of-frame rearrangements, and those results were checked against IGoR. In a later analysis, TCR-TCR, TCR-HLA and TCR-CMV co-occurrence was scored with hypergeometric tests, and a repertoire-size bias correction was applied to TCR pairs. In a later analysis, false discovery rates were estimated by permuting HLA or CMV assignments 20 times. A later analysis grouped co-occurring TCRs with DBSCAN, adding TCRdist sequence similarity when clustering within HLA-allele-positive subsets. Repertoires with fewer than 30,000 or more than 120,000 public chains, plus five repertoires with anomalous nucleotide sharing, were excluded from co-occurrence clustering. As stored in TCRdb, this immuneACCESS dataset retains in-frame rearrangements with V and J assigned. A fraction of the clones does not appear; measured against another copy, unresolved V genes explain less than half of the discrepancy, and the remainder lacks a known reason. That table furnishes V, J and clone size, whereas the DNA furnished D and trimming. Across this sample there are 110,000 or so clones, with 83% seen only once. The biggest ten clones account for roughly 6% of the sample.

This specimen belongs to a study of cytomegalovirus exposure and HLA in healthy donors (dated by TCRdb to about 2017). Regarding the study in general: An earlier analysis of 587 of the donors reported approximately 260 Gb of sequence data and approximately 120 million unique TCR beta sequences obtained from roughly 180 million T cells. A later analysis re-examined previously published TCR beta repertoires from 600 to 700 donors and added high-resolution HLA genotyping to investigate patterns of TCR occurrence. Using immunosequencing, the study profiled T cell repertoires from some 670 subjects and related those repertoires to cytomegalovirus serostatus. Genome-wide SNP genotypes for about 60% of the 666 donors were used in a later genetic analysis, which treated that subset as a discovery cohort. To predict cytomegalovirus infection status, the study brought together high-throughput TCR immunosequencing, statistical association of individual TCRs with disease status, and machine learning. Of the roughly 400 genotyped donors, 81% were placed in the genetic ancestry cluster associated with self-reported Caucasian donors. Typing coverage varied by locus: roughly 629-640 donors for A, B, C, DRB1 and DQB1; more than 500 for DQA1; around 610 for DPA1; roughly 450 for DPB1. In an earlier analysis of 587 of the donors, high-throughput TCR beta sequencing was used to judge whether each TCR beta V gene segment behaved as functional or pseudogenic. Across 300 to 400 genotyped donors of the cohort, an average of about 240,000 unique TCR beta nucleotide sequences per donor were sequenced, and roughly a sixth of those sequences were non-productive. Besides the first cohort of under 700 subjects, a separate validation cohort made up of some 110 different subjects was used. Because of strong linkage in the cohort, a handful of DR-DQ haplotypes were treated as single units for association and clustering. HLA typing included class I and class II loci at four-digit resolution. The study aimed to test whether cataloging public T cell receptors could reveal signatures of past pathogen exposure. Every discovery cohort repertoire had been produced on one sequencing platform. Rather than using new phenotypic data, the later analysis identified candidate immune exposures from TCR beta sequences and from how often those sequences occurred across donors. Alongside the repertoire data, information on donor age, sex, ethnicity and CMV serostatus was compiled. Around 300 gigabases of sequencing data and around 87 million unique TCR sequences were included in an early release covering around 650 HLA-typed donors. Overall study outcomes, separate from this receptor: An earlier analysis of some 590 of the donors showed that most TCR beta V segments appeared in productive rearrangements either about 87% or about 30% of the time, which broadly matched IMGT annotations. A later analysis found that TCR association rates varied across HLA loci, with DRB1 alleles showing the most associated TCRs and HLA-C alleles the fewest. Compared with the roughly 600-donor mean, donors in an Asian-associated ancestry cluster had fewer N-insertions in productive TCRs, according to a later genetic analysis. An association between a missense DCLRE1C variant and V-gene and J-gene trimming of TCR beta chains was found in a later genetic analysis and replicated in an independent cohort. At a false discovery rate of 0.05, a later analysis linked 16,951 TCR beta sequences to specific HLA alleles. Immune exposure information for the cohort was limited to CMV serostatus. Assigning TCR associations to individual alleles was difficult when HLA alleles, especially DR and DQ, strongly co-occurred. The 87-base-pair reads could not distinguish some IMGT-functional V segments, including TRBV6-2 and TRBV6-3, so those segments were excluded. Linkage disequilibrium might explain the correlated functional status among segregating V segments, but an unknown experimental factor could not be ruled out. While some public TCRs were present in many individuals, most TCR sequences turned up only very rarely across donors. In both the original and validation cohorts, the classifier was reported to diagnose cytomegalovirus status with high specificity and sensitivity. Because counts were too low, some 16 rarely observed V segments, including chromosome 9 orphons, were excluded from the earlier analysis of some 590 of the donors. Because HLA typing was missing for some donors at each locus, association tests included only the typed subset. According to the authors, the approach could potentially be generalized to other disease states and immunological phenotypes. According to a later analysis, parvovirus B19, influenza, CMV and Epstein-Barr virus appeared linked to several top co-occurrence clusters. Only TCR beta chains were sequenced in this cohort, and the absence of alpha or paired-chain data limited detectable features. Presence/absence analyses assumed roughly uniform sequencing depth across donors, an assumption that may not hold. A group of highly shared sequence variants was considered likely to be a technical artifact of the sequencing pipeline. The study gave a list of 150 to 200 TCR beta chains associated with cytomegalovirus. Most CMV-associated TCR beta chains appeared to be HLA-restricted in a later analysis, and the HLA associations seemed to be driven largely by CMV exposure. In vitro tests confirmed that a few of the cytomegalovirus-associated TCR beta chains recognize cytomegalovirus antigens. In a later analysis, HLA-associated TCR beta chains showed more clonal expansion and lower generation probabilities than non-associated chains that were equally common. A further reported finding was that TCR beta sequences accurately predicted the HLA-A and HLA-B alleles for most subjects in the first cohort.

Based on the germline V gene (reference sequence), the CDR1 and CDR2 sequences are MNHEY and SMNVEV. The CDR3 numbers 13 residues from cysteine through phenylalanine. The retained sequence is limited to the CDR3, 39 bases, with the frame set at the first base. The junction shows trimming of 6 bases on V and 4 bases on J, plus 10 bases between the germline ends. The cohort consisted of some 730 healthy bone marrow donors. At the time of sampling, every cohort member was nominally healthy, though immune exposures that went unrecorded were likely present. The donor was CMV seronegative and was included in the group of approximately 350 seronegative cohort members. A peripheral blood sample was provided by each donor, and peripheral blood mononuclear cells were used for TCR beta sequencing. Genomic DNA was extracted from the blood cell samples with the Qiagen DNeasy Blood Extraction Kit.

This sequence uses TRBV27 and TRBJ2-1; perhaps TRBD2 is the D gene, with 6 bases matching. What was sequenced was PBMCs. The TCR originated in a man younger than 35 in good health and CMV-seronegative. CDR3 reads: CASRRGSYNEQFF. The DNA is TGTGCCAGCAGGCGGGGTTCTTACAATGAGCAGTTCTTC.